This record concerns one TCR beta chain sequence. Under the authors' procedure: Nucleated cell counts were estimated from reference gene primer amplification. Using immunoSEQ multiplex PCR, the repertoire was profiled, and TCRdb retains in-frame clones only, with some absent. That table supplies the V and J calls and clone size; D and trimming were determined from the DNA. The sample contains 540,000 or so clones, 85% to 90% of which appear only once. These data belong to a study of blood T cell repertoires in COVID-19. CDR1 is SGDLS and CDR2 is YYNGEE in the germline V gene. Trimming removed 1 base at V and 3 bases at J, with 12 bases between. CDR3 length equals 15 residues.

Material: peripheral blood. The J gene is TRBJ2-3, the V gene TRBV9; possible D gene TRBD2, 6 bases. The TCR was taken from a woman between 45 and 60 years old with COVID-19, enrolled during active disease. DNA for the CDR3: TGTGCCAGCAGCGTAACCTGGGACTTTACAGATACGCAGTATTTT. Its translation is CASSVTWDFTDTQYF.